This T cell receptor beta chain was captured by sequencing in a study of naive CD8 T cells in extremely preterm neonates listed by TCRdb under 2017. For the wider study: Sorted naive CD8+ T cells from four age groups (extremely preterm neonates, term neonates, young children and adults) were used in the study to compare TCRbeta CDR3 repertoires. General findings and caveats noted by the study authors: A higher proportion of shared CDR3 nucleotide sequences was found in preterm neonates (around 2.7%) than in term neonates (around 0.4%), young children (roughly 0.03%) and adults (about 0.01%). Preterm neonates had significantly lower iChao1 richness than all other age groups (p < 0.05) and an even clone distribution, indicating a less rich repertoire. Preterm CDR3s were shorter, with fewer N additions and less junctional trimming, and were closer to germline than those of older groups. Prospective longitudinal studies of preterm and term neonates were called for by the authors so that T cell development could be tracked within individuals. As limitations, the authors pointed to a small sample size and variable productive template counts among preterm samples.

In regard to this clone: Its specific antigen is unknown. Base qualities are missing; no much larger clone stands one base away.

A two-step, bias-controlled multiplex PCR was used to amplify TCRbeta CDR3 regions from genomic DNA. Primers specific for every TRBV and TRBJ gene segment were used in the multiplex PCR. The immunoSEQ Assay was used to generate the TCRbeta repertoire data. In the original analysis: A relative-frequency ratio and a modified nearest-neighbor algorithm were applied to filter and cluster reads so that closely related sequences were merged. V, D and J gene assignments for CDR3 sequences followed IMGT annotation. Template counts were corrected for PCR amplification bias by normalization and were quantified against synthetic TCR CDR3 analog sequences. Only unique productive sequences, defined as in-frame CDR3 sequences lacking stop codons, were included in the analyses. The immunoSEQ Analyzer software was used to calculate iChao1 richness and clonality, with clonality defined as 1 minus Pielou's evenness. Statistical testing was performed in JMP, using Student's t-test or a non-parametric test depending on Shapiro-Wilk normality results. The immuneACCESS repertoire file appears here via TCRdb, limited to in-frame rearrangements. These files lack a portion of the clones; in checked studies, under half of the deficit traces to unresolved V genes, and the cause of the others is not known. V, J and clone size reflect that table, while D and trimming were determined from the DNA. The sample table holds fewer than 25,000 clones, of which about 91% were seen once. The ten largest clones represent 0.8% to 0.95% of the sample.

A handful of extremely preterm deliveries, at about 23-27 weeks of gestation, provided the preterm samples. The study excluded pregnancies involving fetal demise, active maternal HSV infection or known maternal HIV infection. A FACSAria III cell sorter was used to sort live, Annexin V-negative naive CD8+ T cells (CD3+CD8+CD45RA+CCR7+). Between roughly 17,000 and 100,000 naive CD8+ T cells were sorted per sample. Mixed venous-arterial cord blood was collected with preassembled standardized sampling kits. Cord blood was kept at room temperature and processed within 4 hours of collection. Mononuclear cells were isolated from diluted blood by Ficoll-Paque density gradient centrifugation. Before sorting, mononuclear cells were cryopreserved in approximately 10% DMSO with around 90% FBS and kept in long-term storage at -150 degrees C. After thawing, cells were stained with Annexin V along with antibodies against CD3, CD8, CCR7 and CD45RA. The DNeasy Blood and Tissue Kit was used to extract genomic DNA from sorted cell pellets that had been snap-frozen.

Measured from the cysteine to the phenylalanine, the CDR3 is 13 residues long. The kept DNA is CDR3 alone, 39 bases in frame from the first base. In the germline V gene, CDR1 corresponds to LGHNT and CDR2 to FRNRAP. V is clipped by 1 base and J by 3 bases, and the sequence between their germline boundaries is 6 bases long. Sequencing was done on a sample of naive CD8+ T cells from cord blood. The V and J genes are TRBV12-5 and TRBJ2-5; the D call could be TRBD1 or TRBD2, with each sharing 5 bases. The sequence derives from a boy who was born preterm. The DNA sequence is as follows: TGTGCTAGTGGTTTGGGAGGGGAAGAGACCCAGTACTTC. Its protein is CASGLGGEETQYF.